The entry that follows covers one T cell receptor beta chain sequence. Its matching antigen is unknown. The entry originates in a study of cytomegalovirus exposure and HLA in healthy donors. Findings and caveats of the study: The study listed about 150 cytomegalovirus-associated TCR beta chains. Earlier analysis yielded a pattern in which most TCR beta V segments were productive about 87% or about 30% of the time. Rare TCR sequences dominated, though some public TCRs recurred in many donors.

Germline V CDR1 and CDR2: SGHTA, FQGTGA. Trimming left V 2 bases short and J 4 bases short, with 8 bases between. This CDR3 region has 13 residues. The PCR employed 60 Vbeta primers together with 13 Jbeta primers. Some clones are missing from TCRdb's copy, which holds only in-frame ones; the method was immunoSEQ multiplex PCR. The data show around 200,000 clones, with more than 65% seen just once and 1.2% held by the top ten. The chain employs TRBV7-3 and TRBJ1-1; D uncertain. The sequenced material came from PBMCs. This TCR was recovered from a girl aged 2 to 10 in good health and CMV-seropositive. CDR3 sequence reads: CASSLGTGTEAFF. The CDR3 region has the DNA TGTGCCAGCAGCTTAGGTACTGGCACTGAAGCTTTCTTT.